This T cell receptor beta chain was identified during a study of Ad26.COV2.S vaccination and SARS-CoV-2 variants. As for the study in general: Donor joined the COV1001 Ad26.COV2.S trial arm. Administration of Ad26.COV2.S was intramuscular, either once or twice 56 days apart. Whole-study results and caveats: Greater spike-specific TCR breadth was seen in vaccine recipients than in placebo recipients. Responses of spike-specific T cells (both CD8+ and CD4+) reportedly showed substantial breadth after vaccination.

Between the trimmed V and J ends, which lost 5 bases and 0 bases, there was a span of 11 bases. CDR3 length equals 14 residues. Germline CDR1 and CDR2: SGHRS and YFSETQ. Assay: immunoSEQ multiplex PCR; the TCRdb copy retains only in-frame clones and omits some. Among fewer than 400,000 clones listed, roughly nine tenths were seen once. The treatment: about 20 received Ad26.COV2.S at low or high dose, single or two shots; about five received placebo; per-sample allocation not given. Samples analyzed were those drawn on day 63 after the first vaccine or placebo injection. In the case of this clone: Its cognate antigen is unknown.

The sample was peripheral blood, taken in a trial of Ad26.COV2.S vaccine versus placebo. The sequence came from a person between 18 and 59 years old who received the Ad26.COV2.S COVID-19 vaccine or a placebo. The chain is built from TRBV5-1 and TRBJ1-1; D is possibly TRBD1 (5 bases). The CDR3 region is CASRPGLMNTEAFF. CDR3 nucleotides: TGCGCCAGCAGGCCGGGACTGATGAACACTGAAGCTTTCTTT. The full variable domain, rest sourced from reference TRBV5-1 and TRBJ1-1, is KAGVTQTPRYLIKTRGQQVTLSCSPISGHRSVSWYQQTPGQGLQFLFEYFSETQRNKGNFPGRFSGRQFSNSRSEMNVSTLELGDSALYLCASRPGLMNTEAFFGQGTRLTVV.